This entry is about one T cell receptor beta chain. The data originate from a study of control samples from healthy donors and cancer patients. With 3 bases clipped from V and 5 bases from J, the junction kept 3 bases outside the gene matches. The CDR3 contains 15 residues. The germline CDR1 and CDR2 sequences are SGHAT and FQNNGV. Assay: immunoSEQ multiplex PCR; the TCRdb copy retains only in-frame clones and omits some. The table shows fewer than 100,000 clones, with about 88% occurring only once. The sequence came from a woman aged 45-60 years in good health. V and J are TRBV11-2 and TRBJ2-2; 10 bases match TRBD1. Input material: blood. CDR3 DNA: TGTGCCAGCAGCTTGGACAGGGGGAAAACCGGGGAGCTGTTTTTT. Protein sequence: CASSLDRGKTGELFF.